Below, 7 T cell receptor beta chains from the same sample are listed, as sequenced in a study of PD-L1 blockade in urothelial cancer. The time point here: pretreatment peripheral blood. Sequencing used immunoSEQ multiplex PCR; TCRdb keeps in-frame clones, though not all of them. The sample has about 56,000 clones; 85% are singletons. The sequencing here drew on PBMCs, taken around atezolizumab (anti-PD-L1) treatment. The source of these receptors is a man between 70 and 80 years old with urothelial cancer.

The chain couples TRBV2 to TRBJ1-5, with a weak D call TRBD1 (6 bases). Between the trimmed V and J ends, which lost 6 bases and 7 bases, there was a span of 19 bases. Germline CDR1 and CDR2: SNHLY and FYNNEI. CDR3 length: 15 residues. The CDR3 DNA sequence: TGTGCCAGCAGCCCAAGCGGGGGGGCGGGACAGCCCCAGCATTTT. This translates into CASSPSGGAGQPQHF.

The V and J genes are TRBV7-2 and TRBJ2-5; D call uncertain. This CDR3 comprises 14 residues. Germline lookup yields CDR1 SGHTA and CDR2 FQGNSA. Trimming left V 5 bases short and J 5 bases short, with 15 bases between. The CDR3 bases are TGTGCCAGCAGCCGCACCCCATTGGAGGAGACCCAGTACTTC. Its protein is CASSRTPLEETQYF.

This chain links TRBV7-8 with TRBJ2-2, with 7 bases that match TRBD2. CDR1 SGHVS and CDR2 FQNEAQ come from the germline V gene. The CDR3 extends over 17 amino acids. Trimming took 1 base from V and 6 from J; bases not matched to a gene: 11. The CDR3 region is CASSLVGAGTSAGELFF. CDR3 sequence (DNA): TGTGCCAGCAGCTTAGTGGGAGCGGGAACCAGCGCCGGGGAGCTGTTTTTT.

J is TRBJ2-1 and V is TRBV7-8; D is uncertain. The CDR3 is made up of 11 amino acids. V was pared by 5 bases and J by 5 bases, with 4 bases between. Germline values: CDR1 SGHVS, CDR2 FQNEAQ. The CDR3 loop reads CASSLNNEQFF. The CDR3 DNA follows: TGTGCCAGCAGCCTAAACAATGAGCAGTTCTTC.

The chain is built from TRBV28 and TRBJ1-4, with D perhaps matching TRBD1 (6 bases). The CDR3 runs to 16 residues. The V and J ends lost 1 base and 0 bases respectively, with 9 bases between them. From germline, CDR1 is MDHEN and CDR2 SYDVKM. The CDR3: CASSLSGAATNEKLFF. The CDR3 DNA reads TGTGCCAGCAGTTTATCAGGGGCCGCAACTAATGAAAAACTGTTTTTT. Together with reference TRBV28 and TRBJ1-4, the CDR3 gives the full variable domain: DVKVTQSSRYLVKRTGEKVFLECVQDMDHENMFWYRQDPGLGLRLIYFSYDVKMKEKGDIPEGYSVSREKKERFSLILESASTNQTSMYLCASSLSGAATNEKLFFGSGTQLSVL.

J is TRBJ2-3 and V is TRBV18; D unclear. Germline CDR1 is KGHSH and CDR2 is LQKENI. CDR3 size: 14 residues. V lost 5 bases and J 5 bases, leaving 14 bases between the germline ends. The CDR3 coding sequence is TGTGCCAGCTCAGAGACCCTGACGGGAGATACGCAGTATTTT. Its translation is CASSETLTGDTQYF.

The chain combines TRBV18 with TRBJ1-5; the D gene is possibly TRBD1 (6 bases). The CDR3 is made up of 15 amino acids. Between the trimmed V and J ends, which lost 3 bases and 1 base, there was a span of 10 bases. Germline CDR1 and CDR2: KGHSH and LQKENI. CDR3 in amino acids: CASSPTTGSNQPQHF. CDR3 nucleotide sequence: TGTGCCAGCTCACCGACTACAGGGAGCAATCAGCCCCAGCATTTT.